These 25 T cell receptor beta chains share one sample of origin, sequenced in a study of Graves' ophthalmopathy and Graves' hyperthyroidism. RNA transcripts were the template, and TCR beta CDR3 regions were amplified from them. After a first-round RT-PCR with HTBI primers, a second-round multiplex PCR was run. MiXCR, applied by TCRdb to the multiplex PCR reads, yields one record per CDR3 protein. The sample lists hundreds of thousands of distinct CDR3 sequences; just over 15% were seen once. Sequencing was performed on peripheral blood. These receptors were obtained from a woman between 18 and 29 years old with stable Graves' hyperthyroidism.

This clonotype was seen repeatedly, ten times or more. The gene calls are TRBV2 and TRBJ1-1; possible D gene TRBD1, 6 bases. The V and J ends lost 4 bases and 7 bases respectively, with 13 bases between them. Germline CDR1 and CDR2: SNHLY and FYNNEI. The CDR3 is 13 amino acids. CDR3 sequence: CASSVTGTNEAFF. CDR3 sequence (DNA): TGTGCCAGCAGTGTAACAGGGACTAATGAAGCTTTCTTT. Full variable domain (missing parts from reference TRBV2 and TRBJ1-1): EPEVTQTPSHQVTQMGQEVILRCVPISNHLYFYWYRQILGQKVEFLVSFYNNEISEKSEIFDDQFSVERPDGSNFTLKIRSTKLEDSAMYFCASSVTGTNEAFFGQGTRLTVV.

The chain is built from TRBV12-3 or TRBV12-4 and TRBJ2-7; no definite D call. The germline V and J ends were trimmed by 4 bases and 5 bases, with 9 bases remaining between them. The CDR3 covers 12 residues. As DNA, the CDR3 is TGTGCCAGCAGTTACCCCAGCAACGAGCAGTACTTC. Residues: CASSYPSNEQYF.

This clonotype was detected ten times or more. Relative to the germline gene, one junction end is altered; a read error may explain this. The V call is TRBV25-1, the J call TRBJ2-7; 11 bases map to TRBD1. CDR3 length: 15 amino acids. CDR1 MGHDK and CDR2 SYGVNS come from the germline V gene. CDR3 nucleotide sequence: TGTGCCAGCAGTGACGGGACAGGGGGGGCCTACGAGCAGCACTTC. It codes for CASSDGTGGAYEQHF.

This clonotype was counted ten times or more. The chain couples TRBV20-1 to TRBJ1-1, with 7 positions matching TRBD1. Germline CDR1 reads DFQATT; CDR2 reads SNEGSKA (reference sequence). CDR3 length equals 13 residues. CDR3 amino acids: CRVKDRVNTEAFF. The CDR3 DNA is TGCAGAGTTAAAGACAGGGTGAACACTGAAGCTTTCTTT.

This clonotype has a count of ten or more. CDR3 nucleotides: TGCAGCGTTGATCGAACAGAATATGGCTACACCTTC. This codes for CSVDRTEYGYTF. The chain recombines TRBV29-1 with TRBJ1-2; D unresolved. The CDR3 spans 12 residues. CDR1 SQVTM and CDR2 ANQGSEA come from the germline V gene. Trimming took off 3 bases at V and 5 bases at J, with 10 bases between the two ends. Full variable domain (outside the CDR3, taken from reference TRBV29-1 and TRBJ1-2): SAVISQKPSRDICQRGTSLTIQCQVDSQVTMMFWYRQQPGQSLTLIATANQGSEATYESGFVIDKFPISRPNLTFSTLTVSNMSPEDSSIYLCSVDRTEYGYTFGSGTRLTVV.

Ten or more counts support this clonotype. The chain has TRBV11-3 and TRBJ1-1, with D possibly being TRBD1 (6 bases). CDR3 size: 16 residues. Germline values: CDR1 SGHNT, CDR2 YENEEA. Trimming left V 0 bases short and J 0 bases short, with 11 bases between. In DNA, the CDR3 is TGTGCCAGCAGCTTAGATCAAGGGGGAATGAACACTGAAGCTTTCTTT. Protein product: CASSLDQGGMNTEAFF.

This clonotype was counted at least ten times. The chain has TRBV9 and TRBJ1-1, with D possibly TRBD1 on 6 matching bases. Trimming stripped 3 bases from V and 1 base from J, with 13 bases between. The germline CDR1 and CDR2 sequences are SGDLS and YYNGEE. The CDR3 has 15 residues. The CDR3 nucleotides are TGTGCCAGCAGCGCTGAGGCAGGGGCGAACACTGAAGCTTTCTTT. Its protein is CASSAEAGANTEAFF.

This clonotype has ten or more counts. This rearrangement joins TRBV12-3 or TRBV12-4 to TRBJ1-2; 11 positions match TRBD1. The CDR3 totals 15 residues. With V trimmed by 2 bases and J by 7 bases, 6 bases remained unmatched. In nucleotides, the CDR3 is TGTGCCAGCAGTTTAATTGGACAGGGGGCTGGTGGCTACACCTTC. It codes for CASSLIGQGAGGYTF.

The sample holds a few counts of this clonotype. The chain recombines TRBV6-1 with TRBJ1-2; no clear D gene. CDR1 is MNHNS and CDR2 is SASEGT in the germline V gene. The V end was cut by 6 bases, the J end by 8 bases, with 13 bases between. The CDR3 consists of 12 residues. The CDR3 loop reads CASSAGMGGYTF. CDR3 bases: TGTGCCAGCAGCGCGGGAATGGGGGGCTACACCTTC.

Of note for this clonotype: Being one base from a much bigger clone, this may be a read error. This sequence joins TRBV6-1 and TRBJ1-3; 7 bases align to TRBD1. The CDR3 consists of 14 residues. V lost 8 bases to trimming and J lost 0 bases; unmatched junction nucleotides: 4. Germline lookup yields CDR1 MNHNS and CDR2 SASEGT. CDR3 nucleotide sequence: TGTGCCAGCTGGGACAGCCTCTCTGGAAACACCATATATTTT. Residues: CASWDSLSGNTIYF.

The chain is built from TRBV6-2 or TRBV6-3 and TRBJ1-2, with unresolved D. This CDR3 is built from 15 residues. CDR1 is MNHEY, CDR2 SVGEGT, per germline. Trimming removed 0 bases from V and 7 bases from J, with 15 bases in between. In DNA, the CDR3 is TGTGCCAGCAGTTACTCGAATCCAGCCTCCTTTGGCTACACCTTC. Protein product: CASSYSNPASFGYTF.

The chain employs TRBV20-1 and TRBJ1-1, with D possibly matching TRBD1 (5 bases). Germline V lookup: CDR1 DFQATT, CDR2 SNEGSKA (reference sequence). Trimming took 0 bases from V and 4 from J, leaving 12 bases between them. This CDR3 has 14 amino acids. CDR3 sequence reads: CSARDPGGSTEAFF. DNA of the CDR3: TGCAGTGCTAGAGACCCCGGGGGGAGCACTGAAGCTTTCTTT.

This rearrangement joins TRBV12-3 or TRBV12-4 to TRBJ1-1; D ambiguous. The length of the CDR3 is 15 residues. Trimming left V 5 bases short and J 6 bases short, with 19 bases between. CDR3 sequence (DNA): TGTGCCAGCAGTACCATCAACAACCGGATTCCTGAAGCTTTCTTT. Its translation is CASSTINNRIPEAFF.

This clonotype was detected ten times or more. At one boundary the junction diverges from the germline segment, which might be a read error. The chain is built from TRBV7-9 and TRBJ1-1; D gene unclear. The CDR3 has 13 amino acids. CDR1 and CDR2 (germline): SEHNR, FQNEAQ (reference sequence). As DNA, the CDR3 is TGTGCCAGCAACTTACTATCGGGAACTGAAGCTTTCTTT. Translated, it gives CASNLLSGTEAFF.

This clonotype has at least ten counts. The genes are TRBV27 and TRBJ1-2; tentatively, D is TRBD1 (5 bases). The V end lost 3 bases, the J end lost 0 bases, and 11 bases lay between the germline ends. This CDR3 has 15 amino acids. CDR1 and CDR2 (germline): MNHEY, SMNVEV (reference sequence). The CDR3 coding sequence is TGTGCCAGCAGTTTTGACAGCCTCTCTAACTATGGCTACACCTTC. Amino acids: CASSFDSLSNYGYTF.

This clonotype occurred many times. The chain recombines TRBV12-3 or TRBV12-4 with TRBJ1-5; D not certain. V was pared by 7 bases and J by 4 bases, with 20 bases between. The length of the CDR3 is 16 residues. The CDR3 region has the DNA TGTGCCAGCATACCCCCCCCCTCGAGCAAGAATCAGCCCCAGCATTTT. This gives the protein CASIPPPSSKNQPQHF.

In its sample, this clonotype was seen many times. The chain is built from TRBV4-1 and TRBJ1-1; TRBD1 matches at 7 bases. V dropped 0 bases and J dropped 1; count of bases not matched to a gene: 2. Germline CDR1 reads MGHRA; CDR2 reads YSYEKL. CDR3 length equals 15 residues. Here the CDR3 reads CASSQEDRPNTEAFF. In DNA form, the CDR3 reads TGCGCCAGCAGCCAAGAGGACAGGCCGAACACTGAAGCTTTCTTT.

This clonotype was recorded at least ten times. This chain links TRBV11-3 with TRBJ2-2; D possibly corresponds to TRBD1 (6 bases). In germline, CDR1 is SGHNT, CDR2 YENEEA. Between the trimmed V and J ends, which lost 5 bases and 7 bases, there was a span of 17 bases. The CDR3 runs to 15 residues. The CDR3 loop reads CASSTRQDLVGELFF. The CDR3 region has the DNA TGTGCCAGCAGCACGCGACAGGATCTTGTCGGGGAGCTGTTTTTT.

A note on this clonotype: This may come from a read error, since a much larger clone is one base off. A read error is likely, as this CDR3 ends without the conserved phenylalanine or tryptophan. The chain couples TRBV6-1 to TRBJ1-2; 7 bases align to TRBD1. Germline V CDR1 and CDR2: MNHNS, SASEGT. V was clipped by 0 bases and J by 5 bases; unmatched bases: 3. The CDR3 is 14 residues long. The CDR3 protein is CASSEAQGLYGYTL. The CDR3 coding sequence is TGTGCCAGCAGTGAAGCACAGGGGCTATATGGCTACACCTTG.

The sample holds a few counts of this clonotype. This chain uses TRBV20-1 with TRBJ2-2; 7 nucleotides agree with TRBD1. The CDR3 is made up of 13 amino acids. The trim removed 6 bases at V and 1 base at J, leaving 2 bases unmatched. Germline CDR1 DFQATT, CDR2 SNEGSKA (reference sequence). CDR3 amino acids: CSARDRNTGELFF. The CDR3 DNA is TGCAGTGCCAGGGACAGGAACACCGGGGAGCTGTTTTTT.

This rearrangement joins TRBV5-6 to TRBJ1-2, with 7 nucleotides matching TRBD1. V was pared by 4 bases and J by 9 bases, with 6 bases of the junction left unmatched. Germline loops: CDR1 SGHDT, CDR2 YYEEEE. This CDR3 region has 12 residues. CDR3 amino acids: CASSPTGSSYTF. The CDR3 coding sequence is TGTGCCAGCAGCCCGACAGGGTCAAGCTACACCTTC.

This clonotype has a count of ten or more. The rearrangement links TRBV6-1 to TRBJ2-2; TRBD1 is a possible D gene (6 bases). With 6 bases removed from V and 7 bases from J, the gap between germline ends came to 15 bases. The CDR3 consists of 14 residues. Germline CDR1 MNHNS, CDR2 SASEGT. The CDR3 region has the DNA TGTGCCAGCAGGGTCCCAGGGGCCGGCGGGGAGCTGTTTTTT. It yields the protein CASRVPGAGGELFF.

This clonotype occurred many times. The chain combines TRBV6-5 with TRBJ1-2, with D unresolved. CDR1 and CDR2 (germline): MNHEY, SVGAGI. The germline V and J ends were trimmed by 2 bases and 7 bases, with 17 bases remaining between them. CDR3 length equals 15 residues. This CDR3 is CASSYAETSRFGYTF. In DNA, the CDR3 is TGTGCCAGCAGTTACGCGGAGACGTCCCGTTTTGGCTACACCTTC.

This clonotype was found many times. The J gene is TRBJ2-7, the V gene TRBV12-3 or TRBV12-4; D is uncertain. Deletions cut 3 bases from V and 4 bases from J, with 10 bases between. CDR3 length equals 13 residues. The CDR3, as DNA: TGTGCCAGCAGTTTTCAAAGTATTTACGAGCAGTACTTC. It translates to CASSFQSIYEQYF.

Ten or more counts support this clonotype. Here the CDR3 reads CASSLGTGGRPQHF. The CDR3 bases are TGTGCCAGCAGCTTGGGGACAGGGGGACGGCCCCAGCATTTT. The gene calls are TRBV5-8 and TRBJ1-5; 10 nucleotides align to TRBD1. Trimming at V came to 0 bases and at J to 9 bases, leaving 3 bases not matched to a gene. The CDR3 consists of 14 residues. CDR1 and CDR2 (germline): SGHTS, YDEGEE.